This T cell receptor (beta chain) was recovered during a study of STAT3 mutations in large granular lymphocyte leukemia. Study-wide background: Canonical activating STAT3 mutations were detected in roughly half of the longitudinally sequenced T-LGLL patients.

General study findings and limits: Differing intervals and regimens complicate linking therapy response to clone burden. TCR clonotype switching after therapy occurred in about 30% of the 18 patients. Every T-LGLL patient had at least one immunodominant TCRbeta clonotype. In several patients, dominant TCR clone burden exceeded STAT3 mutant burden.

CDR3 length: 16 residues. The germline CDR1 and CDR2 sequences are LGHNA and YSLEER. Trimming removed 0 bases from V and 2 bases from J, with 12 bases in between. Worth noting for this clone: Its specificity is not known.

Generated by immunoSEQ multiplex PCR, the TCRdb table keeps only in-frame clones and is missing some. The profile shows a few thousand clones, 60% to 85% of them singletons. This receptor was obtained from a man between 35 and 55 years old with T-cell large granular lymphocyte leukemia. Some clones in this sample may be carry-over from other donors' samples. The chain joins TRBV4-3 to TRBJ2-3, with D tentatively TRBD2 (5 bases). The material sequenced was peripheral blood mononuclear cells. DNA for the CDR3: TGCGCCAGCAGCCAAGATCTGGACTCTTTCACAGATACGCAGTATTTT. It encodes CASSQDLDSFTDTQYF.